The present T cell receptor beta chain was sequenced within a study of blood T cell repertoires in COVID-19. About the study: Some COVID-19 samples were acute and others convalescent; all came from the United States, Italy and Spain. Sample material is recorded as cDNA or gDNA derived from T cells, B-cell-depleted T cells, or PBMCs.

This clone has a handful of counts. There are 17 residues in the CDR3. Trimming pared 8 bases from V and 0 bases from J, leaving 20 bases between. Germline V CDR1 and CDR2: MNHEY, SMNVEV (reference sequence). The participants were between about 18 and 90 years old and came from about two dozen US areas. Membership in each cohort depended on participant-reported clinical history. TCRdb's copy holds only in-frame clones and misses some; the assay was immunoSEQ multiplex PCR. Of under 250,000 clones listed, less than 85% are singletons. This chain links TRBV27 with TRBJ1-3; D is undetermined. The source material was PBMCs or T cells enriched from blood (not recorded which). This TCR came from a man between 60 and 70 years old who had recovered from COVID-19. The CDR3 reads CASGRLGGPDSGNTIYF. The CDR3, as DNA: TGTGCCAGCGGGAGACTTGGAGGCCCCGACTCTGGAAACACCATATATTTT.